The 22 T cell receptor beta chains below all came from one sample that was sequenced in a study of cytomegalovirus exposure and HLA in healthy donors. It was with 60 Vbeta and 13 Jbeta primers that the PCR ran. The data were produced by immunoSEQ multiplex PCR, yet TCRdb's version contains in-frame clones alone and is incomplete. The table has about 140,000 clones, roughly 73% seen once; the top ten hold over 1%. Source material: PBMCs. Receptor source: a woman aged 40 to 50 in good health and CMV-seronegative.

CDR3 nucleotide sequence: TGTGCCAGCAGTGAAGCGCTTTCGGCAGGGTCCCGTGGAAACACCATATATTTT. It yields the protein CASSEALSAGSRGNTIYF. V gene TRBV6-1 combines with J gene TRBJ1-3; tentatively, D is TRBD1 (5 bases). This CDR3 contains 18 residues. Germline V gene sequence: CDR1 MNHNS, CDR2 SASEGT. V was trimmed by 0 bases and J by 3 bases, leaving 18 bases between them.

The V call is TRBV2, the J call TRBJ1-2; D not certain. Germline V CDR1 and CDR2: SNHLY, FYNNEI. V shed 6 bases and J shed 2 bases, with 10 bases lying between them. This CDR3 is built from 13 residues. As DNA, the CDR3 is TGTGCCAGCAGGTCCCTGAGAAACTATGGCTACACCTTC. Its translation: CASRSLRNYGYTF.

J is TRBJ1-3 and V is TRBV9; D is unresolved. Trimming pared 0 bases from V and 1 base from J, leaving 8 bases between. CDR1 is SGDLS and CDR2 is YYNGEE in the germline V gene. The CDR3 totals 15 residues. CDR3 sequence (DNA): TGTGCCAGCAGCGTAGGAGCCATGTCTGGAAACACCATATATTTT. It encodes CASSVGAMSGNTIYF.

The gene calls are TRBV29-1 and TRBJ2-5; 7 positions match TRBD1. The J call may be incorrect, as the DNA end agrees better with TRBJ2-7. CDR3 length equals 13 residues. Per germline, CDR1 SQVTM and CDR2 ANQGSEA. For the CDR3, the DNA is TGCAGCGTCTCAGGGGGAAAGATCTACGAGCAGTACTTC. It codes for CSVSGGKIYEQYF.

The rearrangement links TRBV18 to TRBJ1-5, with 9 bases matching TRBD1. The germline gives CDR1 KGHSH, CDR2 LQKENI. CDR3 length: 16 amino acids. The V gene end was trimmed by 6 bases and the J gene end by 4 bases; junction bases not matched to a gene: 10. For the CDR3, the DNA is TGTGCCAGCTCGCAACAGGGGGCCCTGAGAAATCAGCCCCAGCATTTT. It translates to CASSQQGALRNQPQHF.

This clone has just a few counts. The chain uses TRBV2 and TRBJ2-2; D may be TRBD1 (8 bases). The CDR3 has 16 amino acids. V was trimmed by 6 bases and J by 3 bases, leaving 17 bases between them. In germline, CDR1 is SNHLY, CDR2 FYNNEI. This CDR3 is CASRGGDRFYTGELFF. In DNA, the CDR3 is TGTGCCAGCAGGGGGGGGGACAGGTTTTACACCGGGGAGCTGTTTTTT.

The V gene is TRBV6-5, the J gene TRBJ2-1, with D possibly TRBD2 on 7 matching bases. This CDR3 comprises 15 residues. Germline CDR1 is MNHEY and CDR2 is SVGAGI. V was trimmed by 8 bases and J by 0 bases, leaving 14 bases between them. CDR3: CASRGGVSSYNEQFF. Written as DNA, the CDR3 is TGTGCCAGCCGAGGGGGGGTGAGCTCCTACAATGAGCAGTTCTTC.

J is TRBJ1-1 and V is TRBV28; 7 nucleotides match TRBD1. V dropped 2 bases and J dropped 1; count of bases not matched to a gene: 10. CDR3 length: 17 residues. Looked up from germline, CDR1 is MDHEN and CDR2 is SYDVKM. In DNA form, the CDR3 reads TGTGCCAGCAGTTTACCCCGACAGGGAGTGAGGAACACTGAAGCTTTCTTT. Its protein product is CASSLPRQGVRNTEAFF.

The rearrangement joins TRBV5-4 to TRBJ2-7, with 12 bases matching TRBD2. The trim removed 0 bases at V and 10 bases at J, leaving 11 bases unmatched. Germline values: CDR1 SGHNT, CDR2 YYREEE (reference sequence). The CDR3 totals 16 residues. Here the CDR3 DNA reads TGTGCCAGCAGCTTGGCGGACCTTGCTAGCGGGGGGGATCAGTACTTC. Its translation: CASSLADLASGGDQYF. The whole variable domain, remainder taken from reference TRBV5-4 and TRBJ2-7, is ETGVTQSPTHLIKTRGQQVTLRCSSQSGHNTVSWYQQALGQGPQFIFQYYREEENGRGNFPPRFSGLQFPNYSSELNVNALELDDSALYLCASSLADLASGGDQYFGPGTRLTVT.

The chain joins TRBV9 to TRBJ1-4, with a possible D match to TRBD1 (5 bases). V lost 0 bases and J lost 7, with 13 bases in between. The CDR3 extends over 15 amino acids. The germline CDR1 and CDR2 sequences are SGDLS and YYNGEE. The CDR3 spells CASSVGEQRGEKLFF. In DNA form, the CDR3 reads TGTGCCAGCAGCGTAGGAGAGCAAAGGGGTGAAAAACTGTTTTTT. Supplemented by reference TRBV9 and TRBJ1-4, the full variable domain reads DSGVTQTPKHLITATGQRVTLRCSPRSGDLSVYWYQQSLDQGLQFLIQYYNGEERAKGNILERFSAQQFPDLHSELNLSSLELGDSALYFCASSVGEQRGEKLFFGSGTQLSVL.

The V and J genes are TRBV4-1 and TRBJ2-2; perhaps TRBD2 as D (6 bases). Germline V CDR1 and CDR2: MGHRA, YSYEKL. This CDR3 is built from 15 residues. Trimming removed 1 base from V and 0 bases from J, with 6 bases in between. CDR3 protein: CASSQAGANTGELFF. As DNA, the CDR3 is TGCGCCAGCAGCCAAGCGGGGGCGAACACCGGGGAGCTGTTTTTT.

The V call is TRBV7-2, the J call TRBJ2-5; tentatively, D is TRBD2 (7 bases). Trimming took off 4 bases at V and 5 bases at J, with 20 bases between the two ends. Germline V gives CDR1 SGHTA, CDR2 FQGNSA. The CDR3 runs to 16 residues. The CDR3 DNA follows: TGTGCCAGCAGCTCCCGGATGCGGGGGCCCGGGGAGACCCAGTACTTC. As protein: CASSSRMRGPGETQYF.

This CDR3 reads CASRKPAADTQYF. The DNA for the CDR3 is TGTGCCAGCAGGAAACCAGCGGCAGATACGCAGTATTTT. The V gene is TRBV6-1, the J gene TRBJ2-3; possibly TRBD2 for D (5 bases). Germline CDR1 is MNHNS and CDR2 is SASEGT. The CDR3 length is 13 residues. V was shortened by 6 bases and J by 4 bases, with 11 bases between the two germline ends.

The chain is built from TRBV5-5 and TRBJ1-2; D is possibly TRBD1 (6 bases). Germline loops: CDR1 SGHKS, CDR2 YYEKEE (reference sequence). The ends were cut back, 0 bases at V and 1 base at J, with 10 bases in the middle. The CDR3 runs 15 residues. CDR3 region: CASSLAAGDNYGYTF. The CDR3 DNA follows: TGTGCCAGCAGCTTGGCCGCAGGGGATAACTATGGCTACACCTTC.

This clone was counted once. CDR3 residues: CASSQDSNYGYTF. The CDR3 region has the DNA TGTGCCAGCAGCCAAGACTCAAACTATGGCTACACCTTC. The chain is built from TRBV7-9 and TRBJ1-2; D is unclear. Between the trimmed V and J ends, which lost 5 bases and 2 bases, there was a span of 9 bases. Germline values: CDR1 SEHNR, CDR2 FQNEAQ (reference sequence). The length of the CDR3 is 13 residues.

The chain combines TRBV5-1 with TRBJ2-2, with 15 positions matching TRBD2. Germline V gene data show CDR1 as SGHRS and CDR2 as YFSETQ. This CDR3 has 16 amino acids. V dropped 5 bases and J dropped 5; count of bases not matched to a gene: 4. The CDR3 here is CASRTGTSGGTGELFF. CDR3 DNA sequence: TGCGCCAGCAGAACAGGGACTAGCGGGGGGACCGGGGAGCTGTTTTTT.

The rearrangement joins TRBV15 to TRBJ2-7; D might be TRBD2 (6 bases). Germline V gene sequence: CDR1 LNHNV, CDR2 YYDKDF (reference sequence). Trimming shortened V by 3 bases and J by 3 bases, and 15 bases separated the two germline ends. The CDR3 runs 15 residues. CDR3 bases: TGTGCCACCAGCAGTACTAGCAAGTCCCTCTACGAGCAGTACTTC. Encoded protein: CATSSTSKSLYEQYF. The full variable domain, with the rest looked up from reference TRBV15 and TRBJ2-7, is DAMVIQNPRYQVTQFGKPVTLSCSQTLNHNVMYWYQQKSSQAPKLLFHYYDKDFNNEADTPDNFQSRRPNTSFCFLDIRSPGLGDTAMYLCATSSTSKSLYEQYFGPGTRLTVT.

V and J are TRBV5-1 and TRBJ1-1, with D perhaps TRBD1 (5 bases). V was pared by 8 bases and J by 0 bases, with 14 bases between. Germline V gene data show CDR1 as SGHRS and CDR2 as YFSETQ. This CDR3 contains 14 residues. DNA of the CDR3: TGCGCCAGTAGCCCCCAGGGAATGAACACTGAAGCTTTCTTT. It specifies CASSPQGMNTEAFF.

This chain connects TRBV27 to TRBJ1-1; no definite D call. The V end was cut by 0 bases, the J end by 5 bases, with 13 bases between. The CDR3 is 15 amino acids. Germline V gene lookup returns CDR1 MNHEY and CDR2 SMNVEV (reference sequence). In DNA form, the CDR3 reads TGTGCCAGCAGTTTATCGGCGGGGTTGGGAACTGAAGCTTTCTTT. Amino acid sequence: CASSLSAGLGTEAFF.

This clone appeared once. The genes are TRBV29-1 and TRBJ1-2, with 8 bases lining up with TRBD1. The germline gives CDR1 SQVTM, CDR2 ANQGSEA. The ends lost 3 bases at V and 8 bases at J; junction bases unmatched: 11. The CDR3 has 14 residues. CDR3 in DNA: TGCAGCGTTGACGAGGACAGGGAGGTTTACGGCTACACCTTC. Translated: CSVDEDREVYGYTF.

The chain employs TRBV19 and TRBJ2-5, with D maybe TRBD2 (6 bases). V was cut by 7 bases and J by 7 bases, with 13 bases left in between. Germline loops: CDR1 LNHDA, CDR2 SQIVND (reference sequence). This CDR3 comprises 12 residues. As DNA, the CDR3 is TGTGCCAGTAATAGCGACGGGGGGACCCAGTACTTC. Its protein product is CASNSDGGTQYF.

The genes are TRBV9 and TRBJ2-2, with D perhaps TRBD2 (5 bases). The length of the CDR3 is 13 residues. The V end was cut by 5 bases, the J end by 6 bases, with 11 bases between. CDR1 SGDLS and CDR2 YYNGEE come from the germline V gene. DNA for the CDR3: TGTGCCAGCAGAGGGAGAGATCCCGGGGAGCTGTTTTTT. This sequence encodes CASRGRDPGELFF. Full variable domain (rest looked up from reference TRBV9 and TRBJ2-2): DSGVTQTPKHLITATGQRVTLRCSPRSGDLSVYWYQQSLDQGLQFLIQYYNGEERAKGNILERFSAQQFPDLHSELNLSSLELGDSALYFCASRGRDPGELFFGEGSRLTVL.